This entry features one T cell receptor (beta chain) sequence. In germline, CDR1 is SEHNR, CDR2 FQNEAQ (reference sequence). With 4 bases removed from V and 4 bases from J, the gap between germline ends came to 7 bases. The CDR3 has 12 amino acids. This entry belongs to a study of blood T cell repertoires in COVID-19. Study details: Sites across the United States, Italy and Spain contributed samples from acute and convalescent COVID-19.

Measured with immunoSEQ multiplex PCR; TCRdb has only the in-frame clones, and not every one. The table shows more than 200,000 clones, with around 87% occurring only once. This chain connects TRBV7-9 to TRBJ1-1; D call uncertain. This clonotype was sampled from a man aged 25-45 years in a cohort exposed to, infected with or recovered from COVID-19 (not recorded which). Source material: PBMCs or T cells enriched from blood (not recorded which). The CDR3 loop is CASSSLSTEAFF. As DNA, the CDR3 is TGTGCCAGCAGCTCACTAAGCACTGAAGCTTTCTTT.